This T cell receptor (beta chain) was profiled in a study of CXCR3-negative and CXCR3-positive naive CD8 T cells. Concerning this clonotype: Its antigen is as yet unknown.

Study conclusions and caveats: CXCR3-positive naive cells carried more hydrophobic TRB CDR3s than CXCR3-negative naive cells did. Naive CXCR3-positive and CXCR3-negative cells shared TRBV-TRBJ usage; memory cells diverged. Similarly elevated diversity marked both naive subsets, with memory CD8+ cells showing far lower diversity.

Definition of naive CD8+ T cells rested on a CD45RO-CCR7+CD27+CD95- profile. It was by 5' RACE with UMI labels that the TRB cDNA libraries were prepared. TCRdb reprocessed the 5' RACE reads, keeping one entry per CDR3 protein, no DNA. The repertoire shows around 130,000 distinct CDR3 sequences; the top ten hold under 0.75%. There are 14 residues in the CDR3. Germline V gene sequence: CDR1 LGHNA, CDR2 YSLEER. The source is a human donor in good health. Some clones in this sample may be carry-over from other donors' samples. Sequencing used naive CXCR3+ CD8+ T cells from blood. Specified subset: CD45RO-CCR7+CD27+CD95- naive CD8+ T cells expressing CXCR3 (TNR3+). V is TRBV4-3 and J is TRBJ2-1; TCRdb selects TRBD1, and the lack of DNA leaves this call unchecked. This chain's CDR3 is CASSRDRAYNEQFF.